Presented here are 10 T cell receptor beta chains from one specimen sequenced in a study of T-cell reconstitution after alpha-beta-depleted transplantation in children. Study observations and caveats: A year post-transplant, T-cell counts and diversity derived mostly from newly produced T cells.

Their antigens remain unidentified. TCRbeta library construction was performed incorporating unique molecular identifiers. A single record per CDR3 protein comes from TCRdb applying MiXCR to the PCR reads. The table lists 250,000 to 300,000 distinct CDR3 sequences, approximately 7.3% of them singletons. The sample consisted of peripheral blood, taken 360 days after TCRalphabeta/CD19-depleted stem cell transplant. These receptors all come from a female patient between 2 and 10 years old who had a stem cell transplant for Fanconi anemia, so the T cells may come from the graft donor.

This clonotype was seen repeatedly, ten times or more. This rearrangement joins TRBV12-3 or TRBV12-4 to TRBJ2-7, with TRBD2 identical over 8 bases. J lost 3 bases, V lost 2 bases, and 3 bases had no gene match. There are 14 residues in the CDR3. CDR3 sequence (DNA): TGTGCCAGCAGTTTAATAGCGGGGTACTACGAGCAGTACTTC. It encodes CASSLIAGYYEQYF.

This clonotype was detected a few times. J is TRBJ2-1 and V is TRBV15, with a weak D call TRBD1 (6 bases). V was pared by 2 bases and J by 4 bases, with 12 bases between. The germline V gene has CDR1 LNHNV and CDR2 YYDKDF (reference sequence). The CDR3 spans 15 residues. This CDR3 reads CATSRWTDRYNEQFF. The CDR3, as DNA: TGTGCCACCAGCAGATGGACAGACAGGTACAATGAGCAGTTCTTC.

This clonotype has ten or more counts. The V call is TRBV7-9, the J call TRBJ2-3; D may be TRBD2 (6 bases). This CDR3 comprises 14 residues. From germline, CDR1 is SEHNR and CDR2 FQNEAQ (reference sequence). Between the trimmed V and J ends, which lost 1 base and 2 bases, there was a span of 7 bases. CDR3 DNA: TGTGCCAGCAGCTTAGAGGGACTCACAGATACGCAGTATTTT. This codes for CASSLEGLTDTQYF.

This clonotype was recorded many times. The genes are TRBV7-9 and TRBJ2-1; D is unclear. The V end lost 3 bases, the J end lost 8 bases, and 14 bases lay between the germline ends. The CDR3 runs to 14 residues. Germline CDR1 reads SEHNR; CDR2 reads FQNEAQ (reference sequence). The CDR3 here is CASSFLGVGHEQFF. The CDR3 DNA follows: TGTGCCAGCAGCTTCTTGGGTGTCGGTCATGAGCAGTTCTTC.

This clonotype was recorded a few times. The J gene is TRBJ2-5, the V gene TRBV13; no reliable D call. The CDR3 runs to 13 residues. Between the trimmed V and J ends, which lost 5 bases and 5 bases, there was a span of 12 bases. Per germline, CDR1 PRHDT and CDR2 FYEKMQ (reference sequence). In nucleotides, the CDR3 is TGTGCCAGCAGCATACTGGGGTGGGAGACCCAGTACTTC. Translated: CASSILGWETQYF.

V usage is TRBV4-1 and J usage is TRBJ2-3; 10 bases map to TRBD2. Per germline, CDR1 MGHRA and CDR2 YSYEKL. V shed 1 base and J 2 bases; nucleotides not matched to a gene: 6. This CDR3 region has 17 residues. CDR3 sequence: CASSQALAGANTDTQYF. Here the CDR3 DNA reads TGCGCCAGCAGCCAAGCTCTAGCGGGGGCCAACACAGATACGCAGTATTTT.

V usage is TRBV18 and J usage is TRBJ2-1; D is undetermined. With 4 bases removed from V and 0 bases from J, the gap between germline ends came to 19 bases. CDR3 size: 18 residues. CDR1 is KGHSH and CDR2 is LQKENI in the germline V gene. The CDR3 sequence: CASSQIPPAASSYNEQFF. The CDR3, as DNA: TGTGCCAGCTCACAGATCCCGCCGGCAGCAAGCTCCTACAATGAGCAGTTCTTC. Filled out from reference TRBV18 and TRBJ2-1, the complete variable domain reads NAGVMQNPRHLVRRRGQEARLRCSPMKGHSHVYWYRQLPEEGLKFMVYLQKENIIDESGMPKERFSAEFPKEGPSILRIQQVVRGDSAAYFCASSQIPPAASSYNEQFFGPGTRLTVL.

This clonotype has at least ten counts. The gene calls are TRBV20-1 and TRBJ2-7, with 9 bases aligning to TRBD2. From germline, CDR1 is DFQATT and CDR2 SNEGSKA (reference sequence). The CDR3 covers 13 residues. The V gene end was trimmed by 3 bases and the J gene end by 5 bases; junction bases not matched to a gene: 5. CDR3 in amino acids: CSARGLARDEQYV. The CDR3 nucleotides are TGCAGTGCTAGGGGACTAGCTAGAGACGAGCAGTACGTC.

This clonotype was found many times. In DNA, the CDR3 is TGTGCCAGCAGCACTCTAGATCGAGAGACCCAGTACTTC. The encoded protein is CASSTLDRETQYF. V is TRBV6-5 and J is TRBJ2-5; D not certain. This CDR3 is 13 amino acids long. In germline, CDR1 is MNHEY, CDR2 SVGAGI. The ends were cut back, 6 bases at V and 4 bases at J, with 12 bases in the middle.

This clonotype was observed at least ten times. The CDR3 nucleotides read TGTGCCACCAGCAGTAGGTTGGCTCCTTCTAGCACAGATACGCAGTATTTT. Translating it yields CATSSRLAPSSTDTQYF. The chain is built from TRBV15 and TRBJ2-3; D is ambiguous. The CDR3 is made up of 17 amino acids. Germline CDR1 LNHNV, CDR2 YYDKDF (reference sequence). V gave up 3 bases and J gave up 0 bases, with 16 bases separating them.